This T cell receptor beta chain was sequenced in a study of long-term antiretroviral therapy in people with HIV. Study-level points and caveats: ART-treated samples gained diversity yet remained below transplant donor controls.

An immunoSEQ assay, version v3.0, was performed at survey level. Sequencing set out to capture about 35,000-55,000 T-cell genomes per sample. Assay: immunoSEQ multiplex PCR; the TCRdb copy retains only in-frame clones and omits some. This sample carries more than 20,000 clones, around 84% of them seen once, and the ten largest clones take approximately 5.7%. This clone is medium-sized (0.01 to 0.1%) within its sample. Its antigen remains unidentified. V lost 2 bases, J lost 4 bases, and 5 bases lay in between. From germline, CDR1 is SEHNR and CDR2 FQNEAQ (reference sequence). There are 12 residues in the CDR3.

The V call is TRBV7-9, the J call TRBJ1-2; D not certain. This TCR was sampled from a man under 40 with HIV. Source: unsorted PBMCs, taken 4.4 years after starting antiretroviral therapy. CDR3 nucleotides: TGTGCCAGCAGCTTACCCGGCTATGGCTACACCTTC. It translates to CASSLPGYGYTF. The whole variable domain, filled in from reference TRBV7-9 and TRBJ1-2, reads DTGVSQNPRHKITKRGQNVTFRCDPISEHNRLYWYRQTLGQGPEFLTYFQNEAQLEKSRLLSDRFSAERPKGSFSTLEIQRTEQGDSAMYLCASSLPGYGYTFGSGTRLTVV.